This TCR beta chain is drawn from a study of CD8 T cells in ankylosing spondylitis. This clonotype was recorded many times. Its antigen remains unknown. The ends were cut back, 0 bases at V and 5 bases at J, with 10 bases in the middle. The CDR3 totals 14 residues. Germline V lookup: CDR1 SGDLS, CDR2 YYNGEE. TCRdb recomputed calls from the 5' RACE reads with MiXCR, one row per CDR3 protein. The data contain about 25,000 distinct CDR3 sequences, roughly 2.4% of them singletons. Whole-study findings and limits: CD8+ cells made up the disease-linked clones, which were relatively rare in peripheral blood.

This chain connects TRBV9 to TRBJ2-3, with D perhaps given as TRBD1 or TRBD2 (5 bases each). The receptor was derived from a female donor with ankylosing spondylitis or in good health (not recorded which). The sequenced sample consisted of blood, either unsorted or a sorted T cell fraction (not recorded which). In nucleotides, the CDR3 is TGTGCCAGCAGCGTAGGGGGGTTCGGAGATACGCAGTATTTT. It translates to CASSVGGFGDTQYF. Supplemented by reference TRBV9 and TRBJ2-3, the full variable domain reads DSGVTQTPKHLITATGQRVTLRCSPRSGDLSVYWYQQSLDQGLQFLIQYYNGEERAKGNILERFSAQQFPDLHSELNLSSLELGDSALYFCASSVGGFGDTQYFGPGTRLTVL.